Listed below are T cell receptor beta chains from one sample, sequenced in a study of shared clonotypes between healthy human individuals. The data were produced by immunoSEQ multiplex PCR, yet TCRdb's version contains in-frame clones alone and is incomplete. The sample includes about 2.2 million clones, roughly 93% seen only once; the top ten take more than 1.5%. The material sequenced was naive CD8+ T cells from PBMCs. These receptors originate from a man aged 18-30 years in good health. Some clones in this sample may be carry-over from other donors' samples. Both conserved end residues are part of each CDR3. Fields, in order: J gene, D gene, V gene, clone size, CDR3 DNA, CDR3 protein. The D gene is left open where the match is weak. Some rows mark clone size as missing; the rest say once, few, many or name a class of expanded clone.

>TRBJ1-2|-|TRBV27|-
TGTGCCAGCAGCCCCCGGGCAGGGCTGGGCTACACCTTC
CASSPRAGLGYTF
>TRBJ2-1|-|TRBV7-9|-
TGTGCCAGCAGCCCCAGGACCGACTACAATGAGCAGTTCTTC
CASSPRTDYNEQFF
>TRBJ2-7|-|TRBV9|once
TGTGCCAGCAGCCCAGGGACGGCTACCTACGAGCAGTACTTC
CASSPGTATYEQYF
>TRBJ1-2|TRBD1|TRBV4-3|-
TGCGCCAGCAGCCAGGTCGTCTCACCGGGACAGGGTAATGGCTACACCTTC
CASSQVVSPGQGNGYTF
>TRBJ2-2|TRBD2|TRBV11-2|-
TGTGCCAGCAGCTTATACCCACTAGCGGGAGCTGGCACCGGGGAGCTGTTTTTT
CASSLYPLAGAGTGELFF
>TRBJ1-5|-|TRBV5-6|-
TGTGCCAGCAGCCTGAGGCAGGGTCGGGGGCATTTT
CASSLRQGRGHF
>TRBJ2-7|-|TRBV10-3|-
TGTGCCATCAGTGGTATAGGGGGGTACGAGCAGTACTTC
CAISGIGGYEQYF
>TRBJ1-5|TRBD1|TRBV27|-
TGTGCCAGCAGTGTAACAGGGGGGGTTCAGCCCCAGCATTTT
CASSVTGGVQPQHF
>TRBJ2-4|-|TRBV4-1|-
TGCGCCAGCAGCCATATAACAGGGATCGAAAACATTCAGTACTTC
CASSHITGIENIQYF
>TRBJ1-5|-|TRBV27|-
TGTGCCAGCAGTTTAGGATGGGGTAACAATCAGCCCCAGCATTTT
CASSLGWGNNQPQHF
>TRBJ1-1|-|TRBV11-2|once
TGTGCCAGCAGCCCACCACAGGGTTGGGACACTGAAGCTTTCTTT
CASSPPQGWDTEAFF
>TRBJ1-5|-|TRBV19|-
TGTGCCAGTAGTTCCGGGCCGACGAGACTCAATCAGCCCCAGCATTTT
CASSSGPTRLNQPQHF
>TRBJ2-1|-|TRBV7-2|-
TGTGCCAGCAGACCCTCCGGGACCAACCCTTACAATGAGCAGTTCTTC
CASRPSGTNPYNEQFF